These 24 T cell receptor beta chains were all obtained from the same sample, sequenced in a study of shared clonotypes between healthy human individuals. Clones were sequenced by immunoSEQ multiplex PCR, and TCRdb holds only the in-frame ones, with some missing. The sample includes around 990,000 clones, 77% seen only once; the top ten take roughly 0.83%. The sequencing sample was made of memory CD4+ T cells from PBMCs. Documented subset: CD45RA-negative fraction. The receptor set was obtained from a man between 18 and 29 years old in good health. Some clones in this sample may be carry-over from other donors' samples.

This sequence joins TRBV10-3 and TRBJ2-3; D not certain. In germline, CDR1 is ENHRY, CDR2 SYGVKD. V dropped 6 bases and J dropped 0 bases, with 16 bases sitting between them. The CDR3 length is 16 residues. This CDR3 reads CAISPVSTYSTDTQYF. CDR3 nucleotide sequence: TGTGCCATCAGCCCTGTTTCTACCTATAGCACAGATACGCAGTATTTT.

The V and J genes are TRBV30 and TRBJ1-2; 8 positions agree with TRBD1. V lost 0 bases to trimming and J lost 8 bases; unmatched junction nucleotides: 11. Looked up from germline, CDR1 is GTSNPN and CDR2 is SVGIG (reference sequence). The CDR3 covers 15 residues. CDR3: CAWSVPVTGGYGYTF. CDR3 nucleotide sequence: TGTGCCTGGAGTGTACCGGTAACAGGGGGTTACGGCTACACCTTC.

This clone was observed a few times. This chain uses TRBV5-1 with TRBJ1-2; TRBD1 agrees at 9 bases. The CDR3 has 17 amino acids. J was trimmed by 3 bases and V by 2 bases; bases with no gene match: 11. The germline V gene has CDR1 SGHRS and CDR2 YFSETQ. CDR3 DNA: TGCGCCAGCAGCTTTTTCCGACGACAGGGGGGTGACTATGGCTACACCTTC. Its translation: CASSFFRRQGGDYGYTF.

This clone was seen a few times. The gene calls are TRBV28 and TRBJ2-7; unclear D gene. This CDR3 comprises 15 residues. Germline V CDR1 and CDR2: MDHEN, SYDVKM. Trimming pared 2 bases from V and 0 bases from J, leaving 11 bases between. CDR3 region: CASSLPLHTSYEQYF. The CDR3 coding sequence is TGTGCCAGCAGTTTACCCCTTCATACCTCCTACGAGCAGTACTTC. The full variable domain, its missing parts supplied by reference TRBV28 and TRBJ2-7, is DVKVTQSSRYLVKRTGEKVFLECVQDMDHENMFWYRQDPGLGLRLIYFSYDVKMKEKGDIPEGYSVSREKKERFSLILESASTNQTSMYLCASSLPLHTSYEQYFGPGTRLTVT.

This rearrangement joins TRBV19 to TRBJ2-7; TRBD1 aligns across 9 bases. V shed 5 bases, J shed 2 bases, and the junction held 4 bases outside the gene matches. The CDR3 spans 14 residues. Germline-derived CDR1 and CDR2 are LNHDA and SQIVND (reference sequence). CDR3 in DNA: TGTGCCAGTAGTCTTCGGGACAGGGCCTACGAGCAGTACTTC. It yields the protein CASSLRDRAYEQYF.

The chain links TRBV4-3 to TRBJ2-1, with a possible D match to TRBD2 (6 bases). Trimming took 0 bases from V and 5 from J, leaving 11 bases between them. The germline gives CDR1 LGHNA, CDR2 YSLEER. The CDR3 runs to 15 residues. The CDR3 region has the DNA TGCGCCAGCAGCCAAGAGTATGGGACTGACAATGAGCAGTTCTTC. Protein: CASSQEYGTDNEQFF.

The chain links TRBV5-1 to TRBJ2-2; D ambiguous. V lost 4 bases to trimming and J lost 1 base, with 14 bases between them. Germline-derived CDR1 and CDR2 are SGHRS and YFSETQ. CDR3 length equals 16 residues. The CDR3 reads CASSMAGQENTGELFF. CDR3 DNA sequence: TGCGCCAGCAGCATGGCCGGGCAAGAGAACACCGGGGAGCTGTTTTTT. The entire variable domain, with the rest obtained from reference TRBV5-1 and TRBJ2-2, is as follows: KAGVTQTPRYLIKTRGQQVTLSCSPISGHRSVSWYQQTPGQGLQFLFEYFSETQRNKGNFPGRFSGRQFSNSRSEMNVSTLELGDSALYLCASSMAGQENTGELFFGEGSRLTVL.

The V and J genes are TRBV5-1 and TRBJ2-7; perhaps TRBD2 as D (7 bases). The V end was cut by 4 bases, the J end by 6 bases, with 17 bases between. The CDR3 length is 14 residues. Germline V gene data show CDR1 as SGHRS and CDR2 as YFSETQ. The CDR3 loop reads CASSRGGDGLEQYF. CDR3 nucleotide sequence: TGCGCCAGCAGCCGAGGGGGGGACGGCCTCGAGCAGTACTTC. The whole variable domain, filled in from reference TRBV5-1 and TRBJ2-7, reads KAGVTQTPRYLIKTRGQQVTLSCSPISGHRSVSWYQQTPGQGLQFLFEYFSETQRNKGNFPGRFSGRQFSNSRSEMNVSTLELGDSALYLCASSRGGDGLEQYFGPGTRLTVT.

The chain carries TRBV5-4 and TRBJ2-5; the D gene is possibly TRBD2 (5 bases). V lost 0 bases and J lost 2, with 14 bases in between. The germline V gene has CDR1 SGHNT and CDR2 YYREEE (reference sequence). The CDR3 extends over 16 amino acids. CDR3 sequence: CASSLAGRAAQETQYF. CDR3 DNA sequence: TGTGCCAGCAGCTTGGCCGGGCGGGCCGCGCAAGAGACCCAGTACTTC.

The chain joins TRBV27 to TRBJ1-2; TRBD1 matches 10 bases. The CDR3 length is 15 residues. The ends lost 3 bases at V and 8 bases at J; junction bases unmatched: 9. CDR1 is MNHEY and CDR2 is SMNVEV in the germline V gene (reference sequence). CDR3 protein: CASSFWDRGVQGYTF. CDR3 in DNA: TGTGCCAGCAGTTTCTGGGACAGGGGTGTACAAGGCTACACCTTC.

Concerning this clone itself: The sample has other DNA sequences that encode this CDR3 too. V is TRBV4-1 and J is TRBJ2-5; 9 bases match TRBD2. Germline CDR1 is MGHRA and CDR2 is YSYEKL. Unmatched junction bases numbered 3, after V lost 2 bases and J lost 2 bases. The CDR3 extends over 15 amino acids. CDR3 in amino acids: CASSQLGLAQETQYF. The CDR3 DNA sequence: TGCGCCAGCAGCCAACTGGGACTAGCTCAAGAGACCCAGTACTTC.

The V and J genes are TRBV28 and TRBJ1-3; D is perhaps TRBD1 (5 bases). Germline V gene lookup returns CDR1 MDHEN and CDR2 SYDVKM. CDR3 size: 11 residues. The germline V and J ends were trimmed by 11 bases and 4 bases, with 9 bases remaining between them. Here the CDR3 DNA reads TGTGCCGGGGGTTCGGGAAACACCATATATTTT. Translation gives CAGGSGNTIYF.

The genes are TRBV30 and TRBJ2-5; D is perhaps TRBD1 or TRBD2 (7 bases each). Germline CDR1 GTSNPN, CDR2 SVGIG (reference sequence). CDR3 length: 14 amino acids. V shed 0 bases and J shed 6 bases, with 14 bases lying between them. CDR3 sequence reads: CAWSVTGEGKTQYF. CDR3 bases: TGTGCCTGGAGTGTCACAGGGGAGGGGAAGACCCAGTACTTC.

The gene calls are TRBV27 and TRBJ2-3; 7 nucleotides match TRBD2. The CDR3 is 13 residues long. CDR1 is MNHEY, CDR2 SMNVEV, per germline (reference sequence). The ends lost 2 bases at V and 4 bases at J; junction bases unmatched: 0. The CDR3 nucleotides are TGTGCCAGCAGTTTAGCGGGAGCAGATACGCAGTATTTT. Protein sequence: CASSLAGADTQYF.

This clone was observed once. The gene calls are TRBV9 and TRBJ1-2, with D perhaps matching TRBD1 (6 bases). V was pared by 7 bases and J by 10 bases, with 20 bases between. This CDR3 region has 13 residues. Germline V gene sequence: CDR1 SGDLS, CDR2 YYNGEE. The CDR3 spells CASSGAGDDVYTF. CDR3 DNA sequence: TGTGCCAGCTCGGGCGCAGGGGATGATGTCTACACCTTC. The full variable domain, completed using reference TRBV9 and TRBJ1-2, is DSGVTQTPKHLITATGQRVTLRCSPRSGDLSVYWYQQSLDQGLQFLIQYYNGEERAKGNILERFSAQQFPDLHSELNLSSLELGDSALYFCASSGAGDDVYTFGSGTRLTVV.

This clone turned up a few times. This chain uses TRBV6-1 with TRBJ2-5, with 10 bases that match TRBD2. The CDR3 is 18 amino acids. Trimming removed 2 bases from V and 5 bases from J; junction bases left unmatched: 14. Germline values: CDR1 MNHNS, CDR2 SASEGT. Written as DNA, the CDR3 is TGTGCCAGCAGTGAACCTGGGGCTAGCGGGAGATCGAGGGAGACCCAGTACTTC. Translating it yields CASSEPGASGRSRETQYF.

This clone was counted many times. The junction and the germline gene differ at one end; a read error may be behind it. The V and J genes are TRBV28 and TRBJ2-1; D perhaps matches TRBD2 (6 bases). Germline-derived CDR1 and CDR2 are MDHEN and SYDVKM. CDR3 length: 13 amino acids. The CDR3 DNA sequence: TGTGCCAGCACACGGGACTCCCACAATGAGCAGTTCTTC. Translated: CASTRDSHNEQFF.

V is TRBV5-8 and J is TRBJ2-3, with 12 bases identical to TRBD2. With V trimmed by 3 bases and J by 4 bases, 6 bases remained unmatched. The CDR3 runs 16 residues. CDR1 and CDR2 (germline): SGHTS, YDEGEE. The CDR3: CASSSVTSGSADTQYF. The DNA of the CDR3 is TGTGCCAGCAGCTCAGTGACTAGCGGGAGCGCAGATACGCAGTATTTT.

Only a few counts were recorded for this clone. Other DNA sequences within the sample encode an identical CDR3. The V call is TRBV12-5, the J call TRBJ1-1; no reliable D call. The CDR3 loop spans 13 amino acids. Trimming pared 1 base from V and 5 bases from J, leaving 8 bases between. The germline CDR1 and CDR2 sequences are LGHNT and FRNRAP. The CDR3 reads CASGLEEGTEAFF. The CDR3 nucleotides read TGTGCTAGTGGTTTGGAGGAGGGAACTGAAGCTTTCTTT.

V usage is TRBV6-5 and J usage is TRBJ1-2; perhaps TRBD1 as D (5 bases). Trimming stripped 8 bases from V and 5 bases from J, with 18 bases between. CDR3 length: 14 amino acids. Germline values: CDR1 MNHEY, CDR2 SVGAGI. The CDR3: CASSTPPGHYGYTF. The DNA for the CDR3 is TGTGCCAGCTCTACTCCGCCAGGGCATTATGGCTACACCTTC.

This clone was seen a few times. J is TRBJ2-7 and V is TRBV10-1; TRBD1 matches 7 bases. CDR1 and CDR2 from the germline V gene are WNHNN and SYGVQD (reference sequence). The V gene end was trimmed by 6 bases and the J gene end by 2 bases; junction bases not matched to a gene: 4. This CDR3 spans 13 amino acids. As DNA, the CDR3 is TGCGCCAGCAGCCGGGACAGCACCTACGAGCAGTACTTC. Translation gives CASSRDSTYEQYF.

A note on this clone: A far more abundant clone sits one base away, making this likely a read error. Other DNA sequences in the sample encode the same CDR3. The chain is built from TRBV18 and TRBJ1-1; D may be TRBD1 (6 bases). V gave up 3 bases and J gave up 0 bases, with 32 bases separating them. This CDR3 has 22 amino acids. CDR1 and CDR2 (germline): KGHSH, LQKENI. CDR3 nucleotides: TGTGCCAGCTCACCCTCGATAAAATTCACAGGGTTTCCGAAGGTTATGAACACTGAAGCTTTCTTT. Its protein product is CASSPSIKFTGFPKVMNTEAFF.

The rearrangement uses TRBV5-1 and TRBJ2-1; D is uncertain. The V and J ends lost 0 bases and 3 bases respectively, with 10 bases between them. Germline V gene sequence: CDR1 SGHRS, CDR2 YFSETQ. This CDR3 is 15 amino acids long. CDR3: CASSLAGDNYNEQFF. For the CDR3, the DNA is TGCGCCAGCAGCTTGGCCGGCGACAACTACAATGAGCAGTTCTTC.

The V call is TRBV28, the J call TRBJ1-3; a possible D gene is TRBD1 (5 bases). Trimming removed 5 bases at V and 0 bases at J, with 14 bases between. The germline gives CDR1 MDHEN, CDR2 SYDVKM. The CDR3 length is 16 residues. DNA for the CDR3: TGTGCCAGCAGTATCCCGGGACGGAGCTCTGGAAACACCATATATTTT. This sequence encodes CASSIPGRSSGNTIYF. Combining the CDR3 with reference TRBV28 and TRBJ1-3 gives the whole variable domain DVKVTQSSRYLVKRTGEKVFLECVQDMDHENMFWYRQDPGLGLRLIYFSYDVKMKEKGDIPEGYSVSREKKERFSLILESASTNQTSMYLCASSIPGRSSGNTIYFGEGSWLTVV.